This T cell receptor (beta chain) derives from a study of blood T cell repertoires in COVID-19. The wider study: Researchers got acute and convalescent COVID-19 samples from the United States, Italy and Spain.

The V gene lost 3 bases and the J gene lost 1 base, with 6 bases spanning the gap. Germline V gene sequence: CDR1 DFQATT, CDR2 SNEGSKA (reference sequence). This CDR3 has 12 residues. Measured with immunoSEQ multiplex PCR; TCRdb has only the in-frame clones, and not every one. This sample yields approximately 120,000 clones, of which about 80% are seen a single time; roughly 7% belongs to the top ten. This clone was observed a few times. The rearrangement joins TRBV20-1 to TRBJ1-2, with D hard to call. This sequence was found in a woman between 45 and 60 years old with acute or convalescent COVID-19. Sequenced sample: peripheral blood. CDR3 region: CSASIVNYGYTF. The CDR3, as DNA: TGCAGTGCTAGTATCGTTAACTATGGCTACACCTTC.